These 18 T cell receptor beta chains were sequenced from one sample in a study of CD8+ T cells in alopecia areata. Treatment here: oral pan-JAK inhibitor, 5-10 mg twice daily. Investigators isolated RNA and reverse transcribed it into cDNA to act as the sequencing template. Profiled with immunoSEQ multiplex PCR; TCRdb holds only in-frame clones, not every one. The data show about 290,000 clones, with about 62% seen just once and about 1.7% held by the top ten. The sample in question was CD4+ T cells sorted from blood, obtained at week 24, from a patient treated with tofacitinib. The receptors were sampled from a human donor with alopecia areata.

This clone was counted only a few times. The chain is built from TRBV29-1 and TRBJ2-5; TRBD1 agrees at 7 bases. This CDR3 spans 13 amino acids. Germline-derived CDR1 and CDR2 are SQVTM and ANQGSEA. The trim removed 6 bases at V and 5 bases at J, leaving 9 bases unmatched. In DNA form, the CDR3 reads TGCAGCGTCGACAGGGACAGCTCCGAGACCCAGTACTTC. Protein: CSVDRDSSETQYF.

The chain uses TRBV7-9 and TRBJ1-2; D ambiguous. Deletions cut 3 bases from V and 2 bases from J, with 7 bases between. The CDR3 totals 13 residues. Germline values: CDR1 SEHNR, CDR2 FQNEAQ (reference sequence). CDR3 nucleotides: TGTGCCAGCAGCTTGGCGGGGAACTATGGCTACACCTTC. This encodes CASSLAGNYGYTF.

The rearrangement links TRBV6-5 to TRBJ2-4; D is ambiguous. V was cut by 0 bases and J by 4 bases, with 7 bases left in between. The CDR3 totals 14 residues. Germline lookup yields CDR1 MNHEY and CDR2 SVGAGI. The CDR3 sequence is CASSYSISKNIQYF. The CDR3 DNA reads TGTGCCAGCAGTTACTCGATCTCTAAAAACATTCAGTACTTC.

CDR3 in DNA: TGTGCCAGCAGCTTAGCCCCGACAGTCCGCGAAAACATTCAGTACTTC. Translation gives CASSLAPTVRENIQYF. The chain carries TRBV7-9 and TRBJ2-4; possibly TRBD1 for D (5 bases). The germline V gene encodes CDR1 SEHNR and CDR2 FQNEAQ (reference sequence). V shed 0 bases and J shed 5 bases, with 14 bases lying between them. This CDR3 contains 16 residues.

The chain recombines TRBV30 with TRBJ2-4; D not resolved. Germline V gene sequence: CDR1 GTSNPN, CDR2 SVGIG (reference sequence). V lost 2 bases to trimming and J lost 2 bases, with 13 bases between them. This CDR3 contains 15 residues. The CDR3 loop reads CAWSPGRRTKNIQYF. The DNA for the CDR3 is TGTGCCTGGAGTCCTGGTCGGCGAACCAAAAACATTCAGTACTTC.

This clone has a handful of counts. The V call is TRBV2, the J call TRBJ1-5; D call uncertain. CDR1 and CDR2 (germline): SNHLY, FYNNEI. This CDR3 has 14 amino acids. V was cut by 8 bases and J by 3 bases, with 14 bases left in between. The CDR3 DNA is TGTGCCAGCTTGGTGGACTACCCCAATCAGCCCCAGCATTTT. This sequence encodes CASLVDYPNQPQHF.

This clone was observed many times. The genes are TRBV7-9 and TRBJ2-1, with 7 bases lining up with TRBD2. CDR3 length: 11 residues. Germline CDR1 reads SEHNR; CDR2 reads FQNEAQ (reference sequence). The V segment lost 4 bases and the J segment 15 bases; nucleotides outside the gene matches: 6. The CDR3 DNA is TGTGCCAGCAGCTCCGGGGGGTGGCCGTTCTTC. Translation gives CASSSGGWPFF.

A word on this clone: Other DNA variants within this sample encode the same CDR3. The V call is TRBV18, the J call TRBJ1-1; D gene uncertain. V was cut by 6 bases and J by 0 bases, with 8 bases left in between. Germline values: CDR1 KGHSH, CDR2 LQKENI. The CDR3 loop spans 13 amino acids. CDR3 in amino acids: CASSPNVNTEAFF. For the CDR3, the DNA is TGTGCCAGCTCCCCCAACGTGAACACTGAAGCTTTCTTT.

V gene TRBV2 combines with J gene TRBJ2-6; D unresolved. Germline CDR1 SNHLY, CDR2 FYNNEI. V lost 10 bases to trimming and J lost 0 bases, with 7 bases between them. The CDR3 spans 13 residues. CDR3 region: CATAYSGANVLTF. CDR3 nucleotides: TGTGCCACCGCCTACTCTGGGGCCAACGTCCTGACTTTC.

The chain has TRBV2 and TRBJ2-3, with 13 nucleotides matching TRBD2. Losses at the gene ends were 5 bases for V and 6 bases for J; bases not matched to a gene: 5. CDR3 length: 15 residues. The germline gives CDR1 SNHLY, CDR2 FYNNEI. The CDR3 coding sequence is TGTGCCAGCAGTACTAGCGGGGGGGCCGAGGATACGCAGTATTTT. Translated, it gives CASSTSGGAEDTQYF.

The V and J genes are TRBV2 and TRBJ2-7, with D perhaps TRBD1 (6 bases). Germline V gene sequence: CDR1 SNHLY, CDR2 FYNNEI. Trimming stripped 5 bases from V and 5 bases from J, with 13 bases between. The CDR3 has 13 residues. The CDR3 bases are TGTGCCAGCAGTCCCCAGGGGATCCACGAGCAGTACTTC. This codes for CASSPQGIHEQYF. The variable domain in full, with the rest retrieved from reference TRBV2 and TRBJ2-7, is EPEVTQTPSHQVTQMGQEVILRCVPISNHLYFYWYRQILGQKVEFLVSFYNNEISEKSEIFDDQFSVERPDGSNFTLKIRSTKLEDSAMYFCASSPQGIHEQYFGPGTRLTVT.

The chain links TRBV7-2 to TRBJ1-2; 7 nucleotides line up with TRBD1. Trimming cost V 0 bases and J 6 bases; bases outside gene matches: 4. The germline gives CDR1 SGHTA, CDR2 FQGNSA. The CDR3 is 14 residues long. Here the CDR3 DNA reads TGTGCCAGCAGCTTAGCCGGACAGGTGAATGGCTACACCTTC. It is translated as CASSLAGQVNGYTF.

The chain carries TRBV7-3 and TRBJ2-5; D is tentatively TRBD1 or TRBD2 (6 bases each). CDR3 size: 16 residues. Trimming removed 4 bases from V and 7 bases from J, with 22 bases in between. CDR1 is SGHTA and CDR2 is FQGTGA in the germline V gene. For the CDR3, the DNA is TGTGCCAGCAGCTCCGGGGGACAAGGAGGAGTGGTGACCCAGTACTTC. It yields the protein CASSSGGQGGVVTQYF.

For the CDR3, the DNA is TGCGCCAGCAGCTTGGCCCAGGGCTACGAGCAGTACTTC. It translates to CASSLAQGYEQYF. The chain couples TRBV5-1 to TRBJ2-7; weak D call: TRBD1 (5 bases). Germline values: CDR1 SGHRS, CDR2 YFSETQ. V lost 0 bases and J 3 bases, leaving 7 bases between the germline ends. There are 13 residues in the CDR3.

The V call is TRBV5-1, the J call TRBJ1-5; D gene uncertain. With 3 bases removed from V and 7 bases from J, the gap between germline ends came to 11 bases. The germline CDR1 and CDR2 sequences are SGHRS and YFSETQ. The CDR3 length is 13 residues. The CDR3 region has the DNA TGCGCCAGCAGCTCGGAGGTGGGGCAGCCCCAGCATTTT. Translation: CASSSEVGQPQHF.

V and J are TRBV27 and TRBJ1-1; TRBD1 is a possible D gene (6 bases). Trimming took 2 bases from V and 4 from J, leaving 14 bases between them. Germline assignment: CDR1 MNHEY and CDR2 SMNVEV (reference sequence). The CDR3 loop spans 15 amino acids. CDR3 amino acids: CASSLIGGAVTEAFF. CDR3 nucleotides: TGTGCCAGCAGTTTAATCGGGGGCGCGGTCACTGAAGCTTTCTTT.

This clone appeared a few times. This chain connects TRBV6-6 to TRBJ2-6; no clear D gene. Trimming left V 8 bases short and J 2 bases short, with 7 bases between. The germline V gene has CDR1 MNHNY and CDR2 SVGAGI (reference sequence). The CDR3 runs 13 residues. This chain's CDR3 is CASRPTGANVLTF. The CDR3 nucleotides are TGTGCCAGCCGCCCGACTGGGGCCAACGTCCTGACTTTC.

This chain uses TRBV6-5 with TRBJ1-4; TRBD1 is a possible D gene (6 bases). CDR3 length: 14 residues. Germline values: CDR1 MNHEY, CDR2 SVGAGI. V was trimmed by 2 bases and J by 7 bases, leaving 11 bases between them. Here the CDR3 DNA reads TGTGCCAGCAGTTACAACCAAGGGGGTGAAAAACTGTTTTTT. Translated, it gives CASSYNQGGEKLFF.